The 8 T cell receptor beta chains listed next were all sequenced from one sample in a study of T cell repertoires in cytomegalovirus infection. TCRdb analysed the reads with MiXCR anew, one entry per CDR3 protein. The sample contains about 310,000 distinct CDR3 sequences, 9.6% of which appear only once. Sequenced sample: PBMCs. All receptors come from a human donor in good health (CMV status not recorded). Some clones in this sample may be carry-over from other donors' samples.

This clonotype has at least ten counts. The V call is TRBV7-2, the J call TRBJ2-3, with D perhaps matching TRBD1 or TRBD2 (6 bases each). The germline V gene encodes CDR1 SGHTA and CDR2 FQGNSA. Trimming shortened V by 1 base and J by 2 bases, and 13 bases separated the two germline ends. This CDR3 has 16 amino acids. The CDR3 sequence is CASSLEGGFSTDTQYF. The CDR3 DNA follows: TGTGCCAGCAGCTTAGAAGGGGGGTTTTCCACAGATACGCAGTATTTT.

This clonotype was picked up many times. The chain couples TRBV6-6 to TRBJ2-3, with a tentative D call TRBD1 (8 bases). The CDR3 totals 17 residues. The germline CDR1 and CDR2 sequences are MNHNY and SVGAGI (reference sequence). Trimming shortened V by 2 bases and J by 3 bases, and 18 bases separated the two germline ends. The chain's CDR3 is CASSYGGGRGRTDTQYF. As DNA, the CDR3 is TGTGCCAGCAGTTACGGGGGGGGCAGGGGGCGAACAGATACGCAGTATTTT.

This clonotype was seen a few times. CDR3 amino acids: CSVEEGLNTQYF. The CDR3 nucleotides are TGCAGCGTTGAGGAGGGGTTGAATACGCAGTATTTT. The chain couples TRBV29-1 to TRBJ2-3; weak D call: TRBD2 (6 bases). The CDR3 loop spans 12 amino acids. CDR1 is SQVTM, CDR2 ANQGSEA, per germline. V was shortened by 3 bases and J by 7 bases, with 11 bases between the two germline ends.

V is TRBV6-2 or TRBV6-3 and J is TRBJ1-6; D is possibly TRBD1 (5 bases). With 0 bases removed from V and 9 bases from J, the gap between germline ends came to 12 bases. Per germline, CDR1 MNHEY and CDR2 SVGEGT. The CDR3 has 15 residues. The CDR3 sequence: CASSYSGGVGSPLHF. The CDR3 DNA sequence: TGTGCCAGCAGTTACTCAGGAGGGGTGGGTTCACCCCTCCACTTT.

The rearrangement links TRBV4-2 to TRBJ1-5; 12 bases fit TRBD1. V lost 7 bases, J lost 4 bases, and 5 bases stayed unmatched. In germline, CDR1 is LGHNA, CDR2 YNFKEQ. This CDR3 is built from 15 residues. The CDR3 is CASNPGQGANQPQHF. CDR3 bases: TGTGCCAGCAACCCGGGACAGGGGGCGAATCAGCCCCAGCATTTT.

This clonotype was observed a few times. The rearrangement uses TRBV6-5 and TRBJ2-1; maybe TRBD2 (5 bases). CDR3 length equals 14 residues. Germline V gene lookup returns CDR1 MNHEY and CDR2 SVGAGI. V lost 5 bases and J lost 1, with 9 bases in between. CDR3 loop: CASSPSGSYNEQFF. The CDR3 DNA sequence: TGTGCCAGCAGTCCTTCGGGATCCTACAATGAGCAGTTCTTC.

This clonotype was found a few times. The CDR3, as DNA: TGCAGTGCTACCCCGGGGCCTGCAGATACGCAGTATTTT. It translates to CSATPGPADTQYF. V gene TRBV20-1 combines with J gene TRBJ2-3; D may match TRBD1 or TRBD2 (5 bases each). From germline, CDR1 is DFQATT and CDR2 SNEGSKA (reference sequence). The length of the CDR3 is 13 residues. Deletions cut 4 bases from V and 4 bases from J, with 12 bases between.

This rearrangement joins TRBV29-1 to TRBJ2-3; tentative D call: TRBD1 (5 bases). This CDR3 spans 13 amino acids. Germline CDR1 reads SQVTM; CDR2 reads ANQGSEA. With 7 bases removed from V and 1 base from J, the gap between germline ends came to 12 bases. The CDR3 coding sequence is TGCAGCGCTGAGAAACAGGGCACAGATACGCAGTATTTT. It yields the protein CSAEKQGTDTQYF.